This TCR beta chain was recovered during a study of blood T cell repertoires in COVID-19. The overall study: From the United States, Italy and Spain came samples of acute and convalescent COVID-19. In each case, the material was cDNA or gDNA derived from T cells, B-cell-depleted T cells, or PBMCs.

Germline V gene sequence: CDR1 SEHNR, CDR2 FQNEAQ (reference sequence). The CDR3 sequence is 16 residues long. V was pared by 5 bases and J by 2 bases, with 12 bases of the junction left unmatched. Original analysis: Estimation of nucleated cell counts was performed using reference gene primer amplification. Sequenced by immunoSEQ multiplex PCR; TCRdb stores in-frame clones only, minus some. V and J calls and clone size come straight from that table; D and trimming were deduced from the DNA. The sample holds about 150,000 clones, 80% to 90% seen once. The receptor was derived from a woman in her forties or fifties with acute or convalescent COVID-19. This chain connects TRBV7-9 to TRBJ2-7; TRBD2 matches 7 bases. Sequenced: peripheral blood. The CDR3 sequence is CASSGTAGLDAYEQYF. In DNA form, the CDR3 reads TGTGCCAGCAGCGGGACGGCCGGACTAGACGCCTACGAGCAGTACTTC.